This is a list of T cell receptor beta chains from one sample in a study of blood T cell repertoires in COVID-19. Data came from immunoSEQ multiplex PCR; TCRdb stores just in-frame clones and leaves some out. Of roughly 230,000 clones listed, approximately 80% are singletons. The material sequenced was peripheral blood. The receptors shown here come from a woman in her fifties or sixties with acute or convalescent COVID-19. Both conserved end residues are part of each CDR3. The D gene is left open where the match is weak. A row's size may be missing; if present it is once, few, many or a size class.

j_call v_call d_call clone_size cdr3_nt cdr3_aa
TRBJ1-2 TRBV7-2 TRBD1 . TGTGCCAGCAGCACACTCGACAGGGCGGACTACTATGGCTACACCTTC CASSTLDRADYYGYTF
TRBJ1-4 TRBV19 . many TGTGCCAGTGCGACCCAGGGGAGTAATGAAAAACTGTTTTTT CASATQGSNEKLFF
TRBJ2-5 TRBV5-1 . . TGCGCCAGCAGCTCCCCGAGGACAGCCCAGTACTTC CASSSPRTAQYF
TRBJ1-1 TRBV19 TRBD1 . TGTGCCAGTAGCTTGGGACAGACGAACACTGAAGCTTTCTTT CASSLGQTNTEAFF
TRBJ2-7 TRBV19 TRBD1 . TGTGCCAGTAGTCTCCGGGACAGGGGCTACGAGCAGTACTTC CASSLRDRGYEQYF
TRBJ2-1 TRBV28 TRBD2 . TGTGCCAGCAGTTCCGGGACTAGCAGGTACAATGAGCAGTTCTTC CASSSGTSRYNEQFF
TRBJ1-1 TRBV27 . once TGTGCCAGCAGCCCTAGGGGGATGAACACTGAAGCTTTCTTT CASSPRGMNTEAFF
TRBJ2-1 TRBV24-1 TRBD2 . TGTGCCACATCCCGGACACGCGGGGGGAAGGAGCATGAGCAGTTCTTC CATSRTRGGKEHEQFF
TRBJ2-7 TRBV27 . . TGTGCCAGCAGTTCCAACAGACAGGGAGGAGACGAGCAGTACTTC CASSSNRQGGDEQYF
TRBJ2-5 TRBV6-6 . . TGTGCCAGCAGTTGGGGGGGCCCCCAAGAGACCCAGTACTTC CASSWGGPQETQYF
TRBJ1-1 TRBV20-1 . . TGCAGTGCTAGGACTCTTGAAGCTTTCTTT CSARTLEAFF
TRBJ2-5 TRBV2 TRBD1 . TGTGCCAGCCCAGGTGGACAGGGGCTCCCTGAGACCCAGTACTTC CASPGGQGLPETQYF
TRBJ2-4 TRBV7-9 . . TGTGCCAGCAGCTTAGAACTCGAAAACATTCAGTACTTC CASSLELENIQYF
TRBJ2-1 TRBV7-9 . . TGTGCCAGCAGCTCGTTTAATGAGCAGTTCTTC CASSSFNEQFF
TRBJ1-5 TRBV19 . . TGTGCCAGTAGGAAATATAGCGATCAGCCCCAGCATTTT CASRKYSDQPQHF
TRBJ1-1 TRBV5-6 TRBD1 . TGTGCCAGCAGGATGCAGGGGGCGCGGGTCACTGAAGCTTTCTTT CASRMQGARVTEAFF
TRBJ2-3 TRBV5-1 TRBD2 once TGCGCCAGCAGCTTGGAGCTAGCGGGAACCACAGATACGCAGTATTTT CASSLELAGTTDTQYF
TRBJ1-2 TRBV6-4 TRBD1 . TGTGCCAGCAGCCGTACACCGGGACAGGGGGCATCAGGCTACACCTTC CASSRTPGQGASGYTF
TRBJ2-1 TRBV19 TRBD2 . TGTGCCAGCACTCGGGACTACTCGCCCATAGTATACAATGAGCAGTTCTTC CASTRDYSPIVYNEQFF